These 29 T cell receptor beta chains were sequenced from one sample in a study of control samples from healthy donors and cancer patients. Generated by immunoSEQ multiplex PCR, the TCRdb table keeps only in-frame clones and is missing some. The sample includes 160,000 or so clones, roughly 95% of them seen just once. The sample comprised blood. Receptors originate from a woman aged 25 to 45 in good health.

The count of this clone is one. The chain has TRBV9 and TRBJ2-2; 7 bases match TRBD2. With 0 bases clipped from V and 1 base from J, the junction kept 0 bases outside the gene matches. The CDR3 covers 15 residues. Germline V gives CDR1 SGDLS, CDR2 YYNGEE. This chain's CDR3 is CASSVAGGNTGELFF. CDR3 nucleotide sequence: TGTGCCAGCAGCGTAGCGGGGGGGAACACCGGGGAGCTGTTTTTT.

The chain recombines TRBV19 with TRBJ2-3; D might be TRBD1 (6 bases). Germline V gene sequence: CDR1 LNHDA, CDR2 SQIVND (reference sequence). The CDR3 has 14 amino acids. V dropped 4 bases and J dropped 1 base, with 9 bases sitting between them. CDR3 DNA: TGTGCCAGTAGTAGTCGACAGGGCACAGATACGCAGTATTTT. Translating gives CASSSRQGTDTQYF.

The chain's CDR3 is CASSTGRIANYNSPLHF. DNA for the CDR3: TGTGCCAGTAGTACCGGACGGATTGCAAACTATAATTCACCCCTCCACTTT. The J gene is TRBJ1-6, the V gene TRBV19; D remains ambiguous. This CDR3 is built from 17 residues. From germline, CDR1 is LNHDA and CDR2 SQIVND (reference sequence). V was clipped by 4 bases and J by 3 bases, with 16 bases between them.

This rearrangement joins TRBV25-1 to TRBJ2-5, with D possibly being TRBD1 (6 bases). Germline CDR1 is MGHDK and CDR2 is SYGVNS. The ends were cut back, 7 bases at V and 6 bases at J, with 18 bases in the middle. The CDR3 is 14 residues long. CDR3 residues: CASTFGGGSQTQYF. Here the CDR3 DNA reads TGTGCCAGCACTTTTGGGGGCGGGTCGCAGACCCAGTACTTC. Full variable domain (remainder filled in from reference TRBV25-1 and TRBJ2-5): EADIYQTPRYLVIGTGKKITLECSQTMGHDKMYWYQQDPGMELHLIHYSYGVNSTEKGDLSSESTVSRIRTEHFPLTLESARPSHTSQYLCASTFGGGSQTQYFGPGTRLLVL.

The chain uses TRBV19 and TRBJ1-2; a weak D match, TRBD1 (5 bases). This CDR3 is 12 amino acids long. V was cut by 4 bases and J by 2 bases, with 5 bases left in between. In germline, CDR1 is LNHDA, CDR2 SQIVND (reference sequence). The CDR3: CASSRTNYGYTF. The CDR3 bases are TGTGCCAGTAGTAGGACAAACTATGGCTACACCTTC.

This clone appeared once. The chain joins TRBV5-4 to TRBJ1-3; D is unresolved. The CDR3 has 15 residues. Looked up from germline, CDR1 is SGHNT and CDR2 is YYREEE (reference sequence). Trimming pared 0 bases from V and 0 bases from J, leaving 7 bases between. The CDR3 DNA reads TGTGCCAGCAGCTTGGACCTTAGCTCTGGAAACACCATATATTTT. This gives the protein CASSLDLSSGNTIYF.

The V and J genes are TRBV3-1 (or the pseudogene TRBV3-2) and TRBJ1-2; 9 bases match TRBD1. V lost 0 bases and J lost 7; bases outside the gene matches: 9. The CDR3 covers 16 residues. CDR1 is LGHDT, CDR2 YNNKEL, per germline (reference sequence). CDR3 DNA: TGTGCCAGCAGCCAAGAAGGGTGGGGACAGGGCGCTGGCTACACCTTC. It is translated as CASSQEGWGQGAGYTF.

The chain couples TRBV6-4 to TRBJ2-1, with D perhaps matching TRBD2 (5 bases). This CDR3 comprises 15 residues. Looked up from germline, CDR1 is MRHNA and CDR2 is SNTAGT. The ends were cut back, 3 bases at V and 8 bases at J, with 17 bases in the middle. The CDR3 loop reads CASSEAVGLAHEQFF. CDR3 nucleotide sequence: TGTGCCAGCAGTGAAGCGGTCGGGCTAGCCCATGAGCAGTTCTTC.

This chain joins TRBV5-1 and TRBJ2-5; D is uncertain. This CDR3 spans 14 amino acids. In germline, CDR1 is SGHRS, CDR2 YFSETQ. V shed 7 bases and J shed 2 bases, with 15 bases lying between them. The CDR3 sequence: CASGSRSSQETQYF. The CDR3, as DNA: TGCGCCAGCGGATCCAGGTCATCTCAAGAGACCCAGTACTTC. The full variable domain, with the rest looked up from reference TRBV5-1 and TRBJ2-5, is KAGVTQTPRYLIKTRGQQVTLSCSPISGHRSVSWYQQTPGQGLQFLFEYFSETQRNKGNFPGRFSGRQFSNSRSEMNVSTLELGDSALYLCASGSRSSQETQYFGPGTRLLVL.

The chain is built from TRBV27 and TRBJ2-1; TRBD1 agrees at 9 bases. Germline V gene data show CDR1 as MNHEY and CDR2 as SMNVEV (reference sequence). There are 13 residues in the CDR3. J was trimmed by 7 bases and V by 6 bases; bases with no gene match: 4. This CDR3 is CASRTGGRNEQFF. The CDR3 DNA reads as TGTGCCAGCAGGACAGGGGGAAGAAATGAGCAGTTCTTC.

This clone was counted once. This chain uses TRBV3-1 (or the pseudogene TRBV3-2) with TRBJ2-7, with D possibly being TRBD2 (5 bases). Trimming pared 8 bases from V and 0 bases from J, leaving 11 bases between. This CDR3 contains 13 residues. CDR1 is LGHDT and CDR2 is YNNKEL in the germline V gene (reference sequence). The CDR3 nucleotides read TGTGCCAGCGGCCTTGGGAGCTCCTACGAGCAGTACTTC. Amino acid sequence: CASGLGSSYEQYF.

This rearrangement joins TRBV4-1 to TRBJ1-2, with D unclear. The CDR3 extends over 17 amino acids. Deletions cut 1 base from V and 0 bases from J, with 15 bases between. Germline CDR1 is MGHRA and CDR2 is YSYEKL. For the CDR3, the DNA is TGCGCCAGCAGCCAAGTCATTTGGGGAGGTTCTAACTATGGCTACACCTTC. This gives the protein CASSQVIWGGSNYGYTF.

V and J are TRBV6-1 and TRBJ2-3, with D uncertain. Germline V gene lookup returns CDR1 MNHNS and CDR2 SASEGT. The V and J ends lost 1 base and 4 bases respectively, with 12 bases between them. The CDR3 runs 15 residues. In DNA form, the CDR3 reads TGTGCCAGCAGTGAAGGGGCTATTCATGCAGATACGCAGTATTTT. Its translation is CASSEGAIHADTQYF.

The chain couples TRBV30 to TRBJ1-2; the D gene is possibly TRBD1 (5 bases). With 0 bases removed from V and 7 bases from J, the gap between germline ends came to 12 bases. Germline CDR1 GTSNPN, CDR2 SVGIG (reference sequence). The CDR3 runs 13 residues. In nucleotides, the CDR3 is TGTGCCTGGAGTGTGCGGGGACCGGCTGGCTACACCTTC. This codes for CAWSVRGPAGYTF.

The chain combines TRBV15 with TRBJ2-7, with unresolved D. CDR1 and CDR2 (germline): LNHNV, YYDKDF (reference sequence). With 0 bases removed from V and 6 bases from J, the gap between germline ends came to 9 bases. This CDR3 contains 13 residues. This CDR3 is CATSRDRPREQYF. DNA for the CDR3: TGTGCCACCAGCAGAGATAGGCCCCGCGAGCAGTACTTC.

The chain links TRBV11-3 to TRBJ1-1; a weak D match, TRBD1 (5 bases). Germline lookup yields CDR1 SGHNT and CDR2 YENEEA. The CDR3 extends over 14 amino acids. With 4 bases removed from V and 1 base from J, the gap between germline ends came to 10 bases. The CDR3 reads CASSSPGTNTEAFF. CDR3 nucleotide sequence: TGTGCCAGCAGCTCTCCAGGGACGAACACTGAAGCTTTCTTT.

The V and J genes are TRBV19 and TRBJ2-7; D remains ambiguous. This CDR3 has 14 amino acids. V was cut by 3 bases and J by 1 base, with 10 bases left in between. CDR1 and CDR2 (germline): LNHDA, SQIVND (reference sequence). CDR3 protein: CASSMERASYEQYF. As DNA, the CDR3 is TGTGCCAGTAGTATGGAAAGGGCTTCCTACGAGCAGTACTTC.

This chain uses TRBV7-9 with TRBJ2-7; a weak D match, TRBD2 (5 bases). Trimming pared 2 bases from V and 3 bases from J, leaving 14 bases between. In germline, CDR1 is SEHNR, CDR2 FQNEAQ (reference sequence). This CDR3 region has 15 residues. Written as DNA, the CDR3 is TGTGCCAGCAGCTTATCCAGCGGAGCCTTCTACGAGCAGTACTTC. It codes for CASSLSSGAFYEQYF.

This chain uses TRBV9 with TRBJ1-6, with unresolved D. Trimming left V 0 bases short and J 5 bases short, with 6 bases between. The CDR3 length is 14 residues. CDR1 is SGDLS and CDR2 is YYNGEE in the germline V gene. CDR3 loop: CASSVAGHNSPLHF. The CDR3 nucleotides are TGTGCCAGCAGCGTAGCTGGGCATAATTCACCCCTCCACTTT.

The V gene is TRBV10-2, the J gene TRBJ1-6; unclear D gene. The CDR3 is 14 amino acids. V gave up 4 bases and J gave up 8 bases, with 12 bases separating them. Germline CDR1 WSHSY, CDR2 SAAADI. Here the CDR3 DNA reads TGCGCCAGCAGTGTAGCGGACGGATATTCACCCCTCCACTTT. Translation gives CASSVADGYSPLHF.

The rearrangement links TRBV6-5 to TRBJ2-7; 7 nucleotides align to TRBD2. The CDR3 runs 15 residues. The V gene end was trimmed by 4 bases and the J gene end by 4 bases; junction bases not matched to a gene: 10. CDR1 is MNHEY, CDR2 SVGAGI, per germline. The CDR3 is CASSLGLFPSYEQYF. For the CDR3, the DNA is TGTGCCAGCAGTTTGGGACTATTTCCATCTTACGAGCAGTACTTC.

This clone was recorded only once. The chain has TRBV9 and TRBJ1-6; D ambiguous. Germline V gene data show CDR1 as SGDLS and CDR2 as YYNGEE. The CDR3 spans 15 residues. Trimming left V 0 bases short and J 6 bases short, with 10 bases between. CDR3 nucleotide sequence: TGTGCCAGCAGCGTAGGTTTCGGAATTAATTCACCCCTCCACTTT. Translation gives CASSVGFGINSPLHF.

This chain joins TRBV5-1 and TRBJ2-7, with 9 nucleotides matching TRBD2. Germline CDR1 SGHRS, CDR2 YFSETQ. V gave up 3 bases and J gave up 4 bases; unmatched junction bases: 5. The CDR3 sequence is 14 residues long. The CDR3 coding sequence is TGCGCCAGCAGCTGGGGTAGCGGGAGTTACGAGCAGTACTTC. Translation gives CASSWGSGSYEQYF.

The CDR3 region is CASSPPGASDEQFF. CDR3 in DNA: TGTGCCAGCAGCCCCCCTGGAGCGTCCGATGAGCAGTTCTTC. The chain is built from TRBV7-3 and TRBJ2-1; D not certain. Trimming removed 5 bases at V and 8 bases at J, with 16 bases between. This CDR3 region has 14 residues. The germline gives CDR1 SGHTA, CDR2 FQGTGA. Complete variable domain (other parts from reference TRBV7-3 and TRBJ2-1): GAGVSQTPSNKVTEKGKYVELRCDPISGHTALYWYRQSLGQGPEFLIYFQGTGAADDSGLPNDRFFAVRPEGSVSTLKIQRTERGDSAVYLCASSPPGASDEQFFGPGTRLTVL.

This clone showed up just once. V gene TRBV7-9 combines with J gene TRBJ1-2; TRBD1 agrees at 8 bases. V trimming: 5 bases; J trimming: 7 bases; junction bases outside the gene matches: 12. Germline CDR1 and CDR2: SEHNR and FQNEAQ (reference sequence). The CDR3 runs 15 residues. CDR3 in amino acids: CASSPRTGNTFGYTF. In DNA form, the CDR3 reads TGTGCCAGCAGCCCCCGGACAGGGAACACATTTGGCTACACCTTC.

V usage is TRBV6-6 and J usage is TRBJ2-3; 8 nucleotides align to TRBD1. Germline CDR1 and CDR2: MNHNY and SVGAGI (reference sequence). This CDR3 is 16 amino acids long. J lost 5 bases, V lost 0 bases, and 7 bases had no gene match. CDR3 amino acids: CASSYSWQGAEDTQYF. CDR3 sequence (DNA): TGTGCCAGCAGTTACTCTTGGCAGGGGGCGGAAGATACGCAGTATTTT.

The chain links TRBV10-2 to TRBJ2-2; D possibly corresponds to TRBD2 (5 bases). The germline V gene encodes CDR1 WSHSY and CDR2 SAAADI. This CDR3 has 15 residues. The V end lost 6 bases, the J end lost 4 bases, and 15 bases lay between the germline ends. CDR3 bases: TGCGCCAGCAGCAACCATCCGGGAAGCACCGGGGAGCTGTTTTTT. Translated, it gives CASSNHPGSTGELFF.

The J gene is TRBJ2-7, the V gene TRBV4-1; D may be TRBD2 (6 bases). The V end was cut by 4 bases, the J end by 0 bases, with 13 bases between. This CDR3 region has 15 residues. CDR1 is MGHRA and CDR2 is YSYEKL in the germline V gene. CDR3 sequence reads: CASSLRDSNSYEQYF. In DNA form, the CDR3 reads TGCGCCAGCAGCCTCCGGGACTCAAACTCCTACGAGCAGTACTTC.

J is TRBJ2-7 and V is TRBV4-1, with TRBD2 matching over 13 bases. CDR3 length: 16 residues. Germline CDR1 is MGHRA and CDR2 is YSYEKL. J lost 7 bases, V lost 0 bases, and 6 bases had no gene match. The CDR3 here is CASSQERTSGRLEQYF. The CDR3 DNA reads as TGCGCCAGCAGCCAAGAAAGGACTAGCGGGAGACTAGAGCAGTACTTC.